This T cell receptor beta chain emerged from a study of T cell responses to AZD1222 COVID-19 vaccine. Only in-frame clones appear in the TCRdb table, and some are missing; sequencing was by immunoSEQ multiplex PCR. Altogether some 70,000 clones are present, 75% to 85% being singletons, with the ten largest covering over 12%. Germline CDR1 and CDR2: LNHDA and SQIVND (reference sequence). Trimming took off 11 bases at V and 3 bases at J, with 26 bases between the two ends. CDR3 length: 17 amino acids. V gene TRBV19 combines with J gene TRBJ1-5, with a weak D call TRBD1 (6 bases). This clonotype was sampled from an adult who received the AZD1222 COVID-19 vaccine. Sequences were derived from peripheral blood, sampled 28 days after the second AZD1222 dose. The CDR3 here is CACHPARGGKNNQPQHF. The CDR3 DNA reads as TGTGCCTGCCATCCCGCAAGGGGGGGGAAGAACAATCAGCCCCAGCATTTT.